The clone carrying this T cell receptor beta chain was picked up a small number of times. This sample was taken from a study of blood T cell repertoires in COVID-19. Study details: Nucleic acid was either cDNA or gDNA, and it came from T cells, B-cell-depleted T cells, or PBMCs.

J was trimmed by 3 bases and V by 7 bases; bases with no gene match: 9. The germline V gene has CDR1 SGHTA and CDR2 FQGTGA. This CDR3 contains 15 residues. Produced via immunoSEQ multiplex PCR; TCRdb's table is partial and in-frame only. The data show 120,000 to 150,000 clones, 79% seen once. The receptor was isolated from a man aged 55 to 70 with acute or convalescent COVID-19. The specimen sequenced was peripheral blood. The chain uses TRBV7-3 and TRBJ2-3; 8 bases fit TRBD2. The CDR3 DNA sequence: TGTGCCAGCACCCTCGGGGGGGCAAAGACAGATACGCAGTATTTT. As protein: CASTLGGAKTDTQYF.